This TCR beta chain is from a study of radiotherapy plus CTLA-4 blockade in lung cancer (dated by TCRdb to about 2018). Some background on the complete study: Objective responses were observed in 18% of enrolled patients, and disease control was achieved in around 30%.

About this clone: Its antigen target is currently unknown. Base-call qualities are not available, and no considerably larger clone is one nucleotide away.

V and J are truncated by 9 bases and 8 bases respectively, leaving an intervening sequence of 13 bases. From the cysteine through the phenylalanine, the CDR3 covers 11 amino acids. Left in the record is the CDR3 DNA by itself, 33 bases read in frame from the first base. From the germline V gene (reference sequence), CDR1 is LNHDA and CDR2 is SQIVND. The full study reports these points: TCR clones derived from tumors expanded in peripheral blood after treatment with radiotherapy and ipilimumab. Increased serum interferon-beta after radiation, together with early dynamic changes in blood T cell clones, were reported to be the strongest predictors of response.

Library preparation was by the immunoSEQ multiplex PCR assay. The table comes from immuneACCESS by way of TCRdb, which keeps in-frame sequences with V and J called. Part of the clones is missing from these tables; in studies checked, under half for an unresolved V gene and the rest for unknown reasons. Here the sample has around 30,000 clones; 70% occur a single time. The ten biggest clones cover 3% to 5% of the sample. In this study, focal radiation therapy paired with CTLA-4 blockade (ipilimumab) was tested in patients who had chemo-refractory metastatic non-small-cell lung cancer. Here the chain combines TRBV19 and TRBJ1-1; the D gene is perhaps TRBD1, on 5 matching bases. This TCR was recovered from a human donor with non-small cell lung cancer who had stable disease on radiotherapy plus ipilimumab. Material: peripheral blood, obtained from a patient treated with radiotherapy plus ipilimumab. The encoded CDR3 is CASRRGREAFF. Here is the DNA: TGTGCCAGCCGACGGGGCAGGGAAGCTTTCTTT.